Below are 11 T cell receptor beta chains sequenced from a single sample in a study of blood T cells in healthy people across ages. The use of a sample-barcoded 5' primer and a J-beta primer mix characterized a second PCR of roughly 6 to 11 cycles. TCRdb recomputed calls from the 5' RACE reads with MiXCR, one row per CDR3 protein. The sample holds roughly 650,000 distinct CDR3 sequences, roughly 30% seen once. Material for sequencing was blood. These receptors were obtained from a woman aged 80 or older in good health.

The chain combines TRBV30 with TRBJ2-6, with unresolved D. From germline, CDR1 is GTSNPN and CDR2 SVGIG (reference sequence). The V gene lost 5 bases and the J gene lost 2 bases, with 4 bases spanning the gap. The CDR3 contains 12 residues. In nucleotides, the CDR3 is TGTGCCTGGGGCCCTGGGGCCAACGTCCTGACTTTC. Amino acid sequence: CAWGPGANVLTF.

On this clonotype itself: Possible read error: a much larger clone is one base away. The chain is built from TRBV7-2 and TRBJ1-6; 9 bases align to TRBD1. CDR3 length equals 14 residues. Unmatched junction bases numbered 6, after V lost 5 bases and J lost 10 bases. CDR1 and CDR2 from the germline V gene are SGHTA and FQGNSA. The CDR3 protein is CASSTRDRVSPLHF. The CDR3, as DNA: TGTGCCAGCAGCACCCGGGACAGGGTATCACCCCTCCACTTT.

About this clonotype itself: A junction boundary mismatches the germline segment, possibly from a read error. The J gene is TRBJ2-3, the V gene TRBV12-3 or TRBV12-4, with a tentative D call TRBD2 (6 bases). The CDR3 contains 17 residues. CDR3 coding DNA: TGTGCCAGCAGTTTAGCGCTAGGGCTAGCGAGTACAGATACGCAATATTTT. Translating it yields CASSLALGLASTDTQYF.

Many counts were recorded for this clonotype. This chain links TRBV18 with TRBJ2-7; 8 bases fit TRBD2. Trimming took 6 bases from V and 6 from J; bases not matched to a gene: 10. The CDR3 is 14 amino acids. Germline V gene sequence: CDR1 KGHSH, CDR2 LQKENI. The CDR3 region is CASSPRGGLREQYF. CDR3 sequence (DNA): TGTGCCAGCTCCCCTCGCGGGGGGCTACGCGAGCAGTACTTC.

This clonotype has more than one count but fewer than ten. V is TRBV19 and J is TRBJ1-5; D possibly corresponds to TRBD1 (5 bases). The CDR3 spans 15 residues. Trimming left V 10 bases short and J 1 base short, with 17 bases between. Germline loops: CDR1 LNHDA, CDR2 SQIVND (reference sequence). The CDR3 sequence: CATSPQGGSNQPQHF. For the CDR3, the DNA is TGTGCCACCTCCCCCCAGGGCGGGAGCAATCAGCCCCAGCATTTT.

The J gene is TRBJ2-3, the V gene TRBV9; the match to TRBD2 covers 10 bases. This CDR3 region has 17 residues. With V trimmed by 0 bases and J by 4 bases, 8 bases remained unmatched. Germline lookup yields CDR1 SGDLS and CDR2 YYNGEE. This chain's CDR3 is CASSVEASGSWSDTQYF. The CDR3 region has the DNA TGTGCCAGCAGCGTAGAGGCTAGCGGGAGTTGGTCAGATACGCAGTATTTT. Full variable domain (outside the CDR3, taken from reference TRBV9 and TRBJ2-3): DSGVTQTPKHLITATGQRVTLRCSPRSGDLSVYWYQQSLDQGLQFLIQYYNGEERAKGNILERFSAQQFPDLHSELNLSSLELGDSALYFCASSVEASGSWSDTQYFGPGTRLTVL.

In its sample, this clonotype was seen a few times. This may be a read error: a much more frequent sequence differs by one nucleotide. J is TRBJ2-7 and V is TRBV11-2; D is unclear. Per the germline V gene, CDR1 is SGHAT and CDR2 is FQNNGV. With 4 bases removed from V and 6 bases from J, the gap between germline ends came to 7 bases. The CDR3 totals 11 residues. CDR3 sequence (DNA): TGTGCCAGCAGCTCCTGTGGCGAGCAGTACTTC. Translated, it gives CASSSCGEQYF. The full variable domain, in which reference TRBV11-2 and TRBJ2-7 provide the parts outside the CDR3, is EAGVAQSPRYKIIEKRQSVAFWCNPISGHATLYWYQQILGQGPKLLIQFQNNGVVDDSQLPKDRFSAERLKGVDSTLKIQPAKLEDSAVYLCASSSCGEQYFGPGTRLTVT.

This clonotype was detected many times. V gene TRBV20-1 combines with J gene TRBJ2-7; tentatively, D is TRBD1 (6 bases). CDR3 length: 14 amino acids. The V end was cut by 6 bases, the J end by 2 bases, with 17 bases between. Germline values: CDR1 DFQATT, CDR2 SNEGSKA (reference sequence). The CDR3 loop reads CSAILNREPYEQYF. The CDR3 DNA reads as TGCAGTGCCATCCTTAACAGGGAACCCTACGAGCAGTACTTC.

The gene calls are TRBV9 and TRBJ2-3; D is uncertain. The V end was cut by 4 bases, the J end by 0 bases, with 9 bases between. This CDR3 spans 14 amino acids. CDR1 and CDR2 from the germline V gene are SGDLS and YYNGEE. The CDR3 here is CASSPYSSTDTQYF. CDR3 coding DNA: TGTGCCAGCAGCCCCTATTCTAGCACAGATACGCAGTATTTT.

V usage is TRBV20-1 and J usage is TRBJ2-3; D unresolved. The V end lost 3 bases, the J end lost 0 bases, and 10 bases lay between the germline ends. The germline gives CDR1 DFQATT, CDR2 SNEGSKA (reference sequence). The CDR3 totals 14 residues. The CDR3 DNA sequence: TGCAGTGCTAGGGCCCCTCTCAGCACAGATACGCAGTATTTT. Its protein product is CSARAPLSTDTQYF.

In its sample, this clonotype was seen many times. This rearrangement joins TRBV7-3 to TRBJ1-2; 9 bases align to TRBD1. CDR1 and CDR2 from the germline V gene are SGHTA and FQGTGA. This CDR3 spans 15 amino acids. V was pared by 5 bases and J by 3 bases, with 7 bases of the junction left unmatched. Here the CDR3 reads CASSEQGARDYGYTF. The CDR3 bases are TGTGCCAGCAGCGAACAGGGGGCGCGTGACTATGGCTACACCTTC.